Shown below are 15 T cell receptor beta chains from a single sample sequenced in a study of blood T cell repertoires in COVID-19. This table comes from immunoSEQ multiplex PCR, and its TCRdb copy is limited to in-frame clones, with some not included. The sample consists of roughly 240,000 clones, about 82% of them appearing once. Sequencing used PBMCs or T cells enriched from blood (not recorded which). These receptors were taken from a woman between 50 and 59 years old who had recovered from COVID-19.

The gene calls are TRBV3-1 (or the pseudogene TRBV3-2) and TRBJ1-1; possible D gene TRBD1, 6 bases. The CDR3 covers 11 residues. With 4 bases removed from V and 11 bases from J, the gap between germline ends came to 11 bases. Germline values: CDR1 LGHDT, CDR2 YNNKEL (reference sequence). The CDR3 protein is CASSLRDKAFF. The CDR3 DNA follows: TGTGCCAGCAGCCTCCGGGACAAGGCTTTCTTT.

The rearrangement uses TRBV6-5 and TRBJ2-5; TRBD2 aligns across 11 bases. This CDR3 has 15 amino acids. Unmatched junction bases numbered 8, after V lost 6 bases and J lost 5 bases. Germline CDR1 is MNHEY and CDR2 is SVGAGI. CDR3: CASRHSTSGGETQYF. In DNA, the CDR3 is TGTGCCAGCAGACACAGTACTAGCGGGGGTGAGACCCAGTACTTC.

The V call is TRBV14, the J call TRBJ2-3, with D perhaps matching TRBD1 (6 bases). V was cut by 2 bases and J by 1 base, with 10 bases left in between. This CDR3 spans 15 amino acids. The germline V gene has CDR1 SGHDN and CDR2 FVKESK. CDR3 residues: CASSQLQGGTDTQYF. CDR3 nucleotides: TGTGCCAGCAGCCAACTACAGGGCGGCACAGATACGCAGTATTTT. Full variable domain (rest looked up from reference TRBV14 and TRBJ2-3): EAGVTQFPSHSVIEKGQTVTLRCDPISGHDNLYWYRRVMGKEIKFLLHFVKESKQDESGMPNNRFLAERTGGTYSTLKVQPAELEDSGVYFCASSQLQGGTDTQYFGPGTRLTVL.

The genes are TRBV28 and TRBJ2-5; D is uncertain. Trimming took 4 bases from V and 4 from J, leaving 16 bases between them. Germline V gene lookup returns CDR1 MDHEN and CDR2 SYDVKM. This CDR3 contains 15 residues. The CDR3 loop reads CASSSLYGGSETQYF. The DNA for the CDR3 is TGTGCCAGCAGTTCACTCTACGGTGGTTCAGAGACCCAGTACTTC.

Only one count was recorded for this clone. One end of the junction fails to match germline, which may point to a read error. V is TRBV4-1 and J is TRBJ1-1, with TRBD1 matching over 7 bases. The CDR3 length is 14 residues. Germline V gene sequence: CDR1 MGHRA, CDR2 YSYEKL. The CDR3 reads CASSQDRIGTVSLF. The DNA for the CDR3 is TGCGCCAGCAGCCAAGATCGCATAGGGACAGTGTCCTTATTT.

This clone was seen a few times. This chain links TRBV7-9 with TRBJ1-2, with a weak D call TRBD1 (5 bases). Germline V gene lookup returns CDR1 SEHNR and CDR2 FQNEAQ (reference sequence). The CDR3 loop spans 14 amino acids. V was trimmed by 4 bases and J by 0 bases, leaving 9 bases between them. The CDR3 sequence is CASSSTVTNYGYTF. In nucleotides, the CDR3 is TGTGCCAGCAGCTCGACAGTGACTAACTATGGCTACACCTTC.

V and J are TRBV9 and TRBJ2-3; 9 bases map to TRBD1. The CDR3 length is 15 residues. Germline V lookup: CDR1 SGDLS, CDR2 YYNGEE. After removal of 4 bases from V and 5 bases from J, the junction contained 8 bases not matched to a gene. CDR3 coding DNA: TGTGCCAGCAGCACTGGACAGGGGATAGGAGATACGCAGTATTTT. It codes for CASSTGQGIGDTQYF.

The CDR3 DNA sequence: TGTGCCACGGGGACAGTCGTCACAGATACGCAGTATTTT. As protein: CATGTVVTDTQYF. This chain joins TRBV15 and TRBJ2-3; 7 nucleotides line up with TRBD1. The V gene end was trimmed by 9 bases and the J gene end by 2 bases; junction bases not matched to a gene: 5. The CDR3 runs 13 residues. Germline V gene data show CDR1 as LNHNV and CDR2 as YYDKDF (reference sequence).

This sequence joins TRBV28 and TRBJ2-7, with D possibly matching TRBD1 (6 bases). This CDR3 is 16 amino acids long. V was cut by 3 bases and J by 6 bases, with 21 bases left in between. Germline loops: CDR1 MDHEN, CDR2 SYDVKM. CDR3 in DNA: TGTGCCAGCAGTTTCCCCGGACAGTCGGCTTGCGGCGAGCAGTACTTC. Its protein is CASSFPGQSACGEQYF.

This clone was counted once. CDR3 amino acids: CASSAGRQAYEQYF. For the CDR3, the DNA is TGTGCCAGCAGCGCCGGGAGGCAGGCATACGAGCAGTACTTC. This rearrangement joins TRBV5-5 to TRBJ2-7; 7 nucleotides align to TRBD2. Trimming at V came to 4 bases and at J to 4 bases, leaving 8 bases not matched to a gene. The CDR3 totals 14 residues. Per germline, CDR1 SGHKS and CDR2 YYEKEE (reference sequence).

This sequence joins TRBV9 and TRBJ2-1; 12 positions match TRBD2. After removal of 0 bases from V and 3 bases from J, the junction contained 10 bases not matched to a gene. The CDR3 spans 19 residues. Germline V CDR1 and CDR2: SGDLS, YYNGEE. The CDR3 reads CASSVAASGGAGGYNEQFF. The CDR3 DNA sequence: TGTGCCAGCAGCGTAGCTGCTAGCGGGGGGGCCGGAGGCTACAATGAGCAGTTCTTC.

The chain combines TRBV19 with TRBJ2-7; TRBD1 agrees at 8 bases. V lost 5 bases, J lost 6 bases, and 9 bases stayed unmatched. The germline V gene encodes CDR1 LNHDA and CDR2 SQIVND (reference sequence). This CDR3 is 14 amino acids long. The CDR3 nucleotides read TGTGCCAGTAGTCTCAGGACAGGGCTGGTCGAGCAGTACTTC. Protein: CASSLRTGLVEQYF.

This chain joins TRBV28 and TRBJ2-7, with D perhaps matching TRBD2 (5 bases). The V end was cut by 6 bases, the J end by 9 bases, with 15 bases between. CDR3 length equals 12 residues. Germline CDR1 MDHEN, CDR2 SYDVKM. Written as DNA, the CDR3 is TGTGCCAGCAGACGCAGCGGAGGCGGGCAGTACTTC. As protein: CASRRSGGGQYF. Full variable domain (remainder filled in from reference TRBV28 and TRBJ2-7): DVKVTQSSRYLVKRTGEKVFLECVQDMDHENMFWYRQDPGLGLRLIYFSYDVKMKEKGDIPEGYSVSREKKERFSLILESASTNQTSMYLCASRRSGGGQYFGPGTRLTVT.

J is TRBJ2-3 and V is TRBV11-2; 9 bases are shared with TRBD1. V was clipped by 5 bases and J by 5 bases; unmatched bases: 8. The CDR3 length is 15 residues. Germline V gene sequence: CDR1 SGHAT, CDR2 FQNNGV. CDR3 sequence (DNA): TGTGCCAGCAGCGTCCGGGACAGGGCCTTAGATACGCAGTATTTT. Translated: CASSVRDRALDTQYF.

V usage is TRBV7-9 and J usage is TRBJ1-4, with TRBD1 matching 7 bases. The CDR3 is 15 residues long. J lost 4 bases, V lost 5 bases, and 7 bases had no gene match. Germline V gene lookup returns CDR1 SEHNR and CDR2 FQNEAQ (reference sequence). The CDR3 protein is CASSLGQLINEKLFF. The CDR3 DNA is TGTGCCAGCAGCCTGGGACAGTTAATTAATGAAAAACTGTTTTTT.